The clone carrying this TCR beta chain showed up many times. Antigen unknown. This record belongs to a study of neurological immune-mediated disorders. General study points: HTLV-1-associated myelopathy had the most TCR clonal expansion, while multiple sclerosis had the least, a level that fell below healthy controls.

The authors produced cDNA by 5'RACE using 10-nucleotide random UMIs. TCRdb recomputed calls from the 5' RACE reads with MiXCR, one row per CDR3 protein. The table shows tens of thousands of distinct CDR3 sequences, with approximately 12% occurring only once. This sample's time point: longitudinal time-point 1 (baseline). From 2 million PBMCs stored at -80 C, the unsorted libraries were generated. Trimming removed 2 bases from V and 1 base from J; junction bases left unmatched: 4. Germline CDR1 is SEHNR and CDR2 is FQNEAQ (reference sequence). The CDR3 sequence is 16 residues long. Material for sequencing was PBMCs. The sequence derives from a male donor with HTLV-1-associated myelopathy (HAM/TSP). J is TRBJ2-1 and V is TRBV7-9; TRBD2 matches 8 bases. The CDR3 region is CASSLSLAGSYNEQFF. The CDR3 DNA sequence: TGTGCCAGCAGCTTAAGCCTAGCGGGTTCCTACAATGAGCAGTTCTTC.